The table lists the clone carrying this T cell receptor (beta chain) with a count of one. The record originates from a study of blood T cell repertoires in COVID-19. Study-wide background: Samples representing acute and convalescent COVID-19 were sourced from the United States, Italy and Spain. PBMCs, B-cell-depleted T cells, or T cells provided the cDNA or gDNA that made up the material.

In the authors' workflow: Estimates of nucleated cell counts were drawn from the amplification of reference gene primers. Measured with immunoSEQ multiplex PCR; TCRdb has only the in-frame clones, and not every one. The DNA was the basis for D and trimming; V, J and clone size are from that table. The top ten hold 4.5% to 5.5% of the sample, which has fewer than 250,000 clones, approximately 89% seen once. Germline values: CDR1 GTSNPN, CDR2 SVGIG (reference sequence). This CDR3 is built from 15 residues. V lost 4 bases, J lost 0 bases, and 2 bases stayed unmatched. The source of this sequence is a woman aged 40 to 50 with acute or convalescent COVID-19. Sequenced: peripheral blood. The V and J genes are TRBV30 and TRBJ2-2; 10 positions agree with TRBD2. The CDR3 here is CAWTLAGANTGELFF. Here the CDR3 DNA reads TGTGCCTGGACCCTAGCGGGGGCGAACACCGGGGAGCTGTTTTTT. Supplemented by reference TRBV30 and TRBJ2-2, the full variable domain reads SQTIHQWPATLVQPVGSPLSLECTVEGTSNPNLYWYRQAAGRGLQLLFYSVGIGQISSEVPQNLSASRPQDRQFILSSKKLLLSDSGFYLCAWTLAGANTGELFFGEGSRLTVL.